The present T cell receptor (beta chain) was sequenced within a study of control samples from healthy donors and cancer patients (dated by TCRdb to 2020 to 2022). Libraries were built with the immunoSEQ multiplex PCR assay. What TCRdb holds here is the immuneACCESS table cut down to in-frame rearrangements. Part of the clones is not present; checked against another copy, under half of the missing clones reflect an unresolved V gene, and the others are unexplained. The sample data list 70,000 or so clones, and roughly 84% of these were observed just once. Of the sample, 25% to 35% falls within the top ten clones. The CDR3 measures 18 amino acids from cysteine to phenylalanine. The only DNA kept is the CDR3, 54 bases in frame from the first base. The germline V gene encodes CDR1 MGHRA and CDR2 YSYEKL. V drops 1 base and J drops 0 bases, leaving 16 bases in between. Regarding this clone: The antigen this receptor binds is unknown. No per-base quality is available; no much larger clone lies one base away.

The rearranged chain carries TRBV4-1 and TRBJ1-3, with a weak D call of TRBD1 (6 bases match). The origin of this receptor is a man between 50 and 59 years old in good health. Sequenced sample: blood. In nucleotide form, the sequence is TGCGCCAGCAGCCAAGGGACCGGGGGGCTATCCTCTGGAAACACCATATATTTT. This gives the protein CASSQGTGGLSSGNTIYF.